The rows below give T cell receptor beta chains drawn from one sample of a study of CD8 T cells in Susac syndrome. A single record per CDR3 protein comes from TCRdb applying MiXCR to the immunoSEQ multiplex PCR reads. The repertoire holds roughly 200,000 distinct CDR3 sequences, with just under 95% as singletons. The sequencing input was CD4+ T cells from PBMCs. The source is a human donor with Susac syndrome. Both conserved end residues are part of each CDR3. Fields, in order: J gene, V gene, clone size, D gene, CDR3 protein, CDR3 DNA. A D gene is named only where the DNA matches it firmly. Rows may omit the clone size; those that give it use once, few, many or a size class.

J: TRBJ2-7; V: TRBV29-1; size: NA; D: NA; CDR3: CSVVTQGTEGEQYF; DNA: TGCAGCGTTGTAACCCAGGGTACCGAAGGCGAGCAGTACTTC
J: TRBJ2-1; V: TRBV29-1; size: NA; D: TRBD1; CDR3: CSVVQGVGEQFF; DNA: TGCAGCGTTGTGCAGGGGGTCGGTGAGCAGTTCTTC
J: TRBJ2-5; V: TRBV2; size: NA; D: NA; CDR3: CASRAQETQYF; DNA: TGTGCCAGCAGGGCCCAAGAGACCCAGTACTTC
J: TRBJ2-3; V: TRBV7-2; size: NA; D: NA; CDR3: CASSLVTGGKDTQYF; DNA: TGTGCCAGCAGCTTAGTCACCGGCGGGAAGGATACGCAGTATTTT
J: TRBJ2-5; V: TRBV15; size: NA; D: NA; CDR3: CATSREAWGQETQYF; DNA: TGTGCCACCAGCAGAGAAGCCTGGGGACAAGAGACCCAGTACTTC
J: TRBJ2-2; V: TRBV28; size: NA; D: TRBD1; CDR3: CASSLSRTGGGGELFF; DNA: TGTGCCAGCAGTTTATCGAGAACAGGGGGCGGCGGGGAGCTGTTTTTT
J: TRBJ2-7; V: TRBV28; size: once; D: TRBD2; CDR3: CASSSRGLYSYEQYF; DNA: TGTGCCAGCAGTTCCCGGGGACTATATTCTTACGAGCAGTACTTC
J: TRBJ2-2; V: TRBV18; size: NA; D: NA; CDR3: CASSPRTEFNTGELFF; DNA: TGTGCCAGCTCACCTAGGACAGAATTTAACACCGGGGAGCTGTTTTTT
J: TRBJ1-5; V: TRBV7-9; size: NA; D: NA; CDR3: CASSPRRDQPQHF; DNA: TGTGCCAGCAGCCCCAGAAGAGATCAGCCCCAGCATTTT
J: TRBJ2-3; V: TRBV29-1; size: NA; D: TRBD2; CDR3: CSVGAAGAGGTDTQYF; DNA: TGCAGCGTTGGGGCGGCGGGAGCGGGGGGCACAGATACGCAGTATTTT
J: TRBJ2-1; V: TRBV19; size: NA; D: NA; CDR3: CASSNWGQGYNEQFF; DNA: TGTGCCAGTAGCAATTGGGGTCAGGGTTACAATGAGCAGTTCTTC
J: TRBJ2-7; V: TRBV14; size: NA; D: NA; CDR3: CASSQGRTQTYEQYF; DNA: TGTGCCAGCAGCCAAGGGCGGACACAAACCTACGAGCAGTACTTC
J: TRBJ2-1; V: TRBV20-1; size: once; D: TRBD2; CDR3: CSARLAGGKFF; DNA: TGCAGTGCTAGGCTGGCGGGGGGTAAGTTCTTC
J: TRBJ1-1; V: TRBV3-1; size: NA; D: NA; CDR3: CASSQGRPNTEAFF; DNA: TGTGCCAGCAGCCAAGGCAGGCCCAACACTGAAGCTTTCTTT
J: TRBJ1-1; V: TRBV15; size: NA; D: TRBD1; CDR3: CATSLTRQGLAFF; DNA: TGTGCCACCAGCCTAACCCGACAGGGATTGGCTTTCTTT
J: TRBJ2-7; V: TRBV20-1; size: NA; D: TRBD2; CDR3: CSAQPSGRGYEQYF; DNA: TGCAGTGCCCAGCCTAGCGGGAGGGGCTACGAGCAGTACTTC
J: TRBJ2-7; V: TRBV20-1; size: NA; D: TRBD2; CDR3: CSAEASGRVNEQYF; DNA: TGCAGTGCTGAAGCTAGCGGGAGAGTCAACGAGCAGTACTTC
J: TRBJ1-1; V: TRBV9; size: NA; D: TRBD1; CDR3: CASSVVPGGAYGTEAFF; DNA: TGTGCCAGCAGCGTAGTTCCAGGGGGCGCATATGGCACTGAAGCTTTCTTT